This paragraph covers one T cell receptor (beta chain) sequence. Its antigen is as yet unknown. This PCR relied on a set of 60 Vbeta primers and 13 Jbeta primers. In the original workflow: Later, an analysis found tens of millions of unique TCR beta chains, and about 10 million of these were shared. Sequencing was performed with immunoSEQ multiplex PCR; in TCRdb, only in-frame clones are kept and a portion is missing. Clonal size and the V and J genes are those of that table, whereas D and trimming came from the DNA. Seen here are around 150,000 clones, roughly 70% observed once, and the top ten hold less than 5%. From germline, CDR1 is SGHDT and CDR2 YYEEEE. The CDR3 length is 17 residues. Unmatched junction bases numbered 9, after V lost 1 base and J lost 5 bases. This record belongs to a study of cytomegalovirus exposure and HLA in healthy donors. Overall study results and limits: TCR beta chains numbering 164 were designated cytomegalovirus-associated. There were reportedly fewer N-insertions in an Asian-associated ancestry cluster than the roughly 670-donor mean, in a later analysis.

This TCR came from a man aged 60 to 75 in good health and CMV-seronegative. The V call is TRBV5-6, the J call TRBJ2-5, with TRBD2 identical over 12 bases. Sequenced material: PBMCs. This CDR3 is CASSLNLAGGGGETQYF. The CDR3 DNA reads as TGTGCCAGCAGCTTGAACCTAGCGGGAGGGGGAGGGGAGACCCAGTACTTC.